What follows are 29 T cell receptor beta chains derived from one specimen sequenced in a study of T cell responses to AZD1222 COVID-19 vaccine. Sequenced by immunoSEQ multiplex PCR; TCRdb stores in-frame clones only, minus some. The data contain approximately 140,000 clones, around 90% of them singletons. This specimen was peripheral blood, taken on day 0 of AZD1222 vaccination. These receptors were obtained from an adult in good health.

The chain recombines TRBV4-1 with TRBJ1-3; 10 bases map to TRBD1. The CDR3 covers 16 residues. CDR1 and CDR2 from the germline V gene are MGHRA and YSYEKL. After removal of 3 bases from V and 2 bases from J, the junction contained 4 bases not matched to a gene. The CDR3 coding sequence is TGCGCCAGCAGCCACCGGACAGGGGGGGCTGGAAACACCATATATTTT. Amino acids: CASSHRTGGAGNTIYF.

The CDR3 nucleotides are TGTGCCAGCAGAGTGCAACTAGCGGGAGTCGATACGCAGTATTTT. Residues: CASRVQLAGVDTQYF. This chain links TRBV27 with TRBJ2-3; 11 nucleotides align to TRBD2. CDR3 length: 15 amino acids. Germline lookup yields CDR1 MNHEY and CDR2 SMNVEV (reference sequence). V lost 6 bases and J lost 6; bases outside the gene matches: 8.

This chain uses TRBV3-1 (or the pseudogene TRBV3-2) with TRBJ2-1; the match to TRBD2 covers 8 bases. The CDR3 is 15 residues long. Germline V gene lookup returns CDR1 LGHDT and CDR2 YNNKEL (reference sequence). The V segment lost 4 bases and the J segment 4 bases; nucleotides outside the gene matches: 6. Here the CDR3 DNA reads TGTGCCAGCAGCCGATCGGGACTAGGGTACAATGAGCAGTTCTTC. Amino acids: CASSRSGLGYNEQFF.

CDR3 amino acids: CSAISTSRTDTQYF. The CDR3 DNA sequence: TGCAGCGCCATTTCTACGTCCCGCACAGATACGCAGTATTTT. The genes are TRBV29-1 and TRBJ2-3; D gene unclear. Trimming removed 7 bases from V and 1 base from J, with 15 bases in between. Germline values: CDR1 SQVTM, CDR2 ANQGSEA. This CDR3 has 14 amino acids.

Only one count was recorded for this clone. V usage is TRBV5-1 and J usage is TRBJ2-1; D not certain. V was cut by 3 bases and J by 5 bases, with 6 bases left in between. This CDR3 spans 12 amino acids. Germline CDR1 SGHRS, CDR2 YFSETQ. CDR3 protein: CASSWGNNEQFF. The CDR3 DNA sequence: TGCGCCAGCAGCTGGGGAAACAATGAGCAGTTCTTC.

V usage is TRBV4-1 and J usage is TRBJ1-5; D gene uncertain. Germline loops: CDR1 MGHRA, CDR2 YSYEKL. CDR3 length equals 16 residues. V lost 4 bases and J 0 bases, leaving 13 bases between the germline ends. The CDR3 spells CASSPTELGSNQPQHF. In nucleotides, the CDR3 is TGCGCCAGCAGCCCTACTGAATTGGGTAGCAATCAGCCCCAGCATTTT.

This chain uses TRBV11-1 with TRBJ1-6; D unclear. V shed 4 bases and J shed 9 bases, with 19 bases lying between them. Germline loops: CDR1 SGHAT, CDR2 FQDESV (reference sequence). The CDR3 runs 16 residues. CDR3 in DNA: TGTGCCAGCAGCTCGTCGGGAGGACGGGGAGGTTCACCCCTCCACTTT. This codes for CASSSSGGRGGSPLHF.

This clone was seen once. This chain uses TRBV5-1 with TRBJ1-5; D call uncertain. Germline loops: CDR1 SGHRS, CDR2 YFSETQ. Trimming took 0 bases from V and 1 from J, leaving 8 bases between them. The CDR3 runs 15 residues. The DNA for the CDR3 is TGCGCCAGCAGCTTGGGAGGGAGCAGCAATCAGCCCCAGCATTTT. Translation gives CASSLGGSSNQPQHF.

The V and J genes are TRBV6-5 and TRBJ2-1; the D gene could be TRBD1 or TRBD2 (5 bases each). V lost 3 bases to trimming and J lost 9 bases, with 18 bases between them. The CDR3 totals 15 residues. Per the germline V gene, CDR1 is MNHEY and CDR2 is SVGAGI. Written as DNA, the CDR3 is TGTGCCAGCAGTTATGGGGCAGGCCCTGGGGGTGAGCAGTTCTTC. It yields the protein CASSYGAGPGGEQFF.

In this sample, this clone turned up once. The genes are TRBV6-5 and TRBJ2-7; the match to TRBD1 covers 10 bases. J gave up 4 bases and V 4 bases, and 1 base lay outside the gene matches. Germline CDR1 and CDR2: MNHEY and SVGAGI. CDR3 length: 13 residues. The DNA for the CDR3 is TGTGCCAGCAGTTCGGGACAGGGGTACGAGCAGTACTTC. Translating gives CASSSGQGYEQYF.

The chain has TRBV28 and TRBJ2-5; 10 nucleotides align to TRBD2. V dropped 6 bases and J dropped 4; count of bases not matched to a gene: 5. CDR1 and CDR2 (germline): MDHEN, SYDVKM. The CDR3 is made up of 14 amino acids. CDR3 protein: CASRAPSGGETQYF. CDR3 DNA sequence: TGTGCCAGCAGGGCTCCTAGCGGGGGAGAGACCCAGTACTTC.

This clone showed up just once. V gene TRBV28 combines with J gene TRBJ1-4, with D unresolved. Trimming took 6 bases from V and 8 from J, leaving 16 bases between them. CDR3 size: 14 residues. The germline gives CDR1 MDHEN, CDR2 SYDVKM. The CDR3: CASRTRLPGEKLFF. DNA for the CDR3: TGTGCCAGCAGGACTCGACTACCGGGGGAAAAACTGTTTTTT. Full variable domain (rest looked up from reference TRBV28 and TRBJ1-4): DVKVTQSSRYLVKRTGEKVFLECVQDMDHENMFWYRQDPGLGLRLIYFSYDVKMKEKGDIPEGYSVSREKKERFSLILESASTNQTSMYLCASRTRLPGEKLFFGSGTQLSVL.

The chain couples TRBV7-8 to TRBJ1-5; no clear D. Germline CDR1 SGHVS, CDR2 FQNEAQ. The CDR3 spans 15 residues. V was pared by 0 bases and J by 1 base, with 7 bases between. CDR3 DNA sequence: TGTGCCAGCAGCTTAGCAGCCAGAAGCAATCAGCCCCAGCATTTT. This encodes CASSLAARSNQPQHF.

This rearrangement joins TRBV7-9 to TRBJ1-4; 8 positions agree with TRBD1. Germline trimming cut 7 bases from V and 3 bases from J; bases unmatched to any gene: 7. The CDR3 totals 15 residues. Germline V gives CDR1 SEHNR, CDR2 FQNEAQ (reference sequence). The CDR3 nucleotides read TGTGCCAGCATTGGGCGGGGACAGGCTAATGAAAAACTGTTTTTT. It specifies CASIGRGQANEKLFF.

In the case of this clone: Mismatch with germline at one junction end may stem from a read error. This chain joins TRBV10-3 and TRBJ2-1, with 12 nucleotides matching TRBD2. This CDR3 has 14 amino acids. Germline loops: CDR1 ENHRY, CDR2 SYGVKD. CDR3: CAIRPTSGRSELVF. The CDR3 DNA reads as TGTGCCATCAGACCTACTAGCGGGAGGTCGGAGTTGGTCTTC.

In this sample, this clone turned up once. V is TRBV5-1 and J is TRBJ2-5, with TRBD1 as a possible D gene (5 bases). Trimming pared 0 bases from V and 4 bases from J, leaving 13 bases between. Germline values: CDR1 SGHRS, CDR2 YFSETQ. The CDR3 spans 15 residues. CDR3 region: CASSLGAGLGETQYF. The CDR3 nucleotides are TGCGCCAGCAGCTTGGGGGCAGGGCTGGGAGAGACCCAGTACTTC.

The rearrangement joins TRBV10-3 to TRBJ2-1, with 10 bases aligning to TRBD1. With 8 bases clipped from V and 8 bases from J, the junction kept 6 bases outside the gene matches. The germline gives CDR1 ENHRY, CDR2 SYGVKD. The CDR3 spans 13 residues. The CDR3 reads CAIEGDRGDEQFF. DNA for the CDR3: TGTGCCATCGAAGGGGACAGGGGTGATGAGCAGTTCTTC.

The CDR3 reads CARQGGRNTEAFF. The CDR3 bases are TGTGCCAGACAGGGGGGAAGGAACACTGAAGCTTTCTTT. The chain is built from TRBV2 and TRBJ1-1; 8 bases are shared with TRBD1. Trimming took 9 bases from V and 1 from J; bases not matched to a gene: 4. This CDR3 contains 13 residues. Germline V gene lookup returns CDR1 SNHLY and CDR2 FYNNEI.

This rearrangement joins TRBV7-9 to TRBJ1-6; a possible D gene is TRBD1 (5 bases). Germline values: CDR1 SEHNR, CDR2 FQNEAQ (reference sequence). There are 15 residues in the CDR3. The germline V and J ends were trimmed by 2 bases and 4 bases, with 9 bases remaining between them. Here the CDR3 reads CASSLLGGYNSPLHF. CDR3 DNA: TGTGCCAGCAGCTTACTCGGGGGATATAATTCACCCCTCCACTTT. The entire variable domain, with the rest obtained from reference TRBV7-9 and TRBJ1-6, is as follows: DTGVSQNPRHKITKRGQNVTFRCDPISEHNRLYWYRQTLGQGPEFLTYFQNEAQLEKSRLLSDRFSAERPKGSFSTLEIQRTEQGDSAMYLCASSLLGGYNSPLHFGNGTRLTVT.

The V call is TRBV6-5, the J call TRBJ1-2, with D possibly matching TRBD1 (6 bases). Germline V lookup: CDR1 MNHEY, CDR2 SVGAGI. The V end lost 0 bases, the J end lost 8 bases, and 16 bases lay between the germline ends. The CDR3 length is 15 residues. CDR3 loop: CASSYSNRDPYGYTF. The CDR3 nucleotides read TGTGCCAGCAGTTACTCGAACAGGGATCCCTACGGCTACACCTTC.

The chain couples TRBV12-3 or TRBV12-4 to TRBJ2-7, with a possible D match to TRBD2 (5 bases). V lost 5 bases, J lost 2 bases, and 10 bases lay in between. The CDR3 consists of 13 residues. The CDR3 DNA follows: TGTGCCAGCAGTCCACAGAGGGCCTACGAGCAGTACTTC. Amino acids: CASSPQRAYEQYF.

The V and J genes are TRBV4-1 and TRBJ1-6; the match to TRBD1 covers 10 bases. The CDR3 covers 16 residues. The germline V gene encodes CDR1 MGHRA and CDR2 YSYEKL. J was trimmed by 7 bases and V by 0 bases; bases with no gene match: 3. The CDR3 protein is CASSQEGQGTNSPLHF. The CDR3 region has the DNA TGCGCCAGCAGCCAAGAGGGACAGGGGACGAATTCACCCCTCCACTTT.

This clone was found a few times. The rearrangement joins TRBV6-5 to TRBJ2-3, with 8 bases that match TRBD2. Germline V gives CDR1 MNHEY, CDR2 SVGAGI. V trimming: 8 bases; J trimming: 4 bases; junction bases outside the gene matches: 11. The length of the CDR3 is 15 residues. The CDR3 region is CASSRAGVRSDTQYF. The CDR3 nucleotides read TGTGCCAGCTCGCGAGCGGGAGTACGGTCAGATACGCAGTATTTT.

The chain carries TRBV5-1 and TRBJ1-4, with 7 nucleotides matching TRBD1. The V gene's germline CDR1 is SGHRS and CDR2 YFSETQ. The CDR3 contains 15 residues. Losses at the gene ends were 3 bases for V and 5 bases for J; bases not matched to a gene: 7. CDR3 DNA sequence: TGCGCCAGCAGCTCCGGGACAGCCTACAATGAAAAACTGTTTTTT. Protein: CASSSGTAYNEKLFF.

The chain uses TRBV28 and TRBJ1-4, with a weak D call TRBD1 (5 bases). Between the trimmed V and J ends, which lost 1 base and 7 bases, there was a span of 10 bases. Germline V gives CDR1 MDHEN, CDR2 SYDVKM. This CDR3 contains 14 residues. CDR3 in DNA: TGTGCCAGCAGTTTATTGGCGGGGCGTGAAAAACTGTTTTTT. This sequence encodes CASSLLAGREKLFF.

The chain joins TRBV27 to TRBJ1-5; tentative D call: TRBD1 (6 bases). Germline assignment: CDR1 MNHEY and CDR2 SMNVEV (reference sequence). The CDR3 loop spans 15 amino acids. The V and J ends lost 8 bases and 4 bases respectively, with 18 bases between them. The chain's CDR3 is CASGGPTLGNQPQHF. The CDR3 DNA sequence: TGTGCCAGCGGGGGGCCGACGTTAGGGAATCAGCCCCAGCATTTT.

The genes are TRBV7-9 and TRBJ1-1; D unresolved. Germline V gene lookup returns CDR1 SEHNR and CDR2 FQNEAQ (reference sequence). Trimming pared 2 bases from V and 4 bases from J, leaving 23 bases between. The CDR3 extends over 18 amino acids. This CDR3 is CASSLLRLRTGFSTEAFF. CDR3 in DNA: TGTGCCAGCAGCTTACTACGGCTCCGAACGGGCTTTAGCACTGAAGCTTTCTTT. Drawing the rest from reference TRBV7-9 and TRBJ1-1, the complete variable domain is DTGVSQNPRHKITKRGQNVTFRCDPISEHNRLYWYRQTLGQGPEFLTYFQNEAQLEKSRLLSDRFSAERPKGSFSTLEIQRTEQGDSAMYLCASSLLRLRTGFSTEAFFGQGTRLTVV.

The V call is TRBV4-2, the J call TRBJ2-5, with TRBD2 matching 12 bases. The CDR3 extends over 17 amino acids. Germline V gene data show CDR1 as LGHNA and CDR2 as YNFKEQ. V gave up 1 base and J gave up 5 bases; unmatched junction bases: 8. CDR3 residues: CASSQGASGGGAETQYF. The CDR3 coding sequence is TGTGCCAGCAGCCAAGGAGCTAGCGGGGGGGGAGCGGAGACCCAGTACTTC.

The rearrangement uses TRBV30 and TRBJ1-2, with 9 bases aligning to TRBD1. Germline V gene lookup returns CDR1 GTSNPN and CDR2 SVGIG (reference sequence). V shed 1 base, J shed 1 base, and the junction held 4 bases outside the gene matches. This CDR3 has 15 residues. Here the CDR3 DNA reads TGTGCCTGGAGTGGGGGACAGGGCGGTAACTATGGCTACACCTTC. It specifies CAWSGGQGGNYGYTF.